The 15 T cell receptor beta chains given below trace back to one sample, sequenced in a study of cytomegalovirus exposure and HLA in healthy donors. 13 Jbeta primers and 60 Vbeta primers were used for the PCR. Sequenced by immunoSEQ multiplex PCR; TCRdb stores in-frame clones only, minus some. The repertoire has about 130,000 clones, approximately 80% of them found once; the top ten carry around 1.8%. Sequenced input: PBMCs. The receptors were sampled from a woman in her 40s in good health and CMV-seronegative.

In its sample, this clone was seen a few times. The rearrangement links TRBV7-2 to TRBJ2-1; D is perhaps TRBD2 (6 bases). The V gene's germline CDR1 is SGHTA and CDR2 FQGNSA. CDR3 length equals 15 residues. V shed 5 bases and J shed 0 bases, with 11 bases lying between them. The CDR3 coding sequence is TGTGCCAGCAGCCCCCTAGCGAGCTCCTACAATGAGCAGTTCTTC. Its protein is CASSPLASSYNEQFF.

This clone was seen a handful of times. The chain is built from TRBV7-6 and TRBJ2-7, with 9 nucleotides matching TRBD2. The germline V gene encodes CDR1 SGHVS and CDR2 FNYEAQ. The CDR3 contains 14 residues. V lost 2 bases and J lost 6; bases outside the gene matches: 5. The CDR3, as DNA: TGTGCCAGCAGCTTACTAGCGGGGACTGGCGAGCAGTACTTC. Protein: CASSLLAGTGEQYF.

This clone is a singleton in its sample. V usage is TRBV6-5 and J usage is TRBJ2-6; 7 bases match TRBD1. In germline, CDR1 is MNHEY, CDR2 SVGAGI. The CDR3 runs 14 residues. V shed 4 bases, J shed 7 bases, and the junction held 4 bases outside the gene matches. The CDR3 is CASSSRGFANVLTF. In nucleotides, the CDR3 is TGTGCCAGCAGTTCCAGGGGGTTTGCCAACGTCCTGACTTTC.

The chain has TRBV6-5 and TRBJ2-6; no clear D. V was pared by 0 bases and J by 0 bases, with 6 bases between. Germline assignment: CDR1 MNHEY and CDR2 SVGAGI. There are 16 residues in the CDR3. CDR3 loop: CASSYSSVSGANVLTF. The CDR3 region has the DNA TGTGCCAGCAGTTACTCGAGCGTCTCTGGGGCCAACGTCCTGACTTTC.

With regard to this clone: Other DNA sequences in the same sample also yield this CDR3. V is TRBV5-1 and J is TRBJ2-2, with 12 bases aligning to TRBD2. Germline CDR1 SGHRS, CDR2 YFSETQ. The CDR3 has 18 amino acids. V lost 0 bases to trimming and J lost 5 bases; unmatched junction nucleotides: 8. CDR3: CASSLETSGSANTGELFF. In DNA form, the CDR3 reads TGCGCCAGCAGCTTGGAGACTAGCGGGAGTGCTAATACCGGGGAGCTGTTTTTT.

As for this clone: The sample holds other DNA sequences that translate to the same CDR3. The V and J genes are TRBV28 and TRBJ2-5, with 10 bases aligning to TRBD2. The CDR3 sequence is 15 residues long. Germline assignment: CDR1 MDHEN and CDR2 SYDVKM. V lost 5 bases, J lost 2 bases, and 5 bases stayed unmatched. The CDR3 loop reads CASSRTSGVQETQYF. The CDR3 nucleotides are TGTGCCAGCAGTCGGACTAGCGGAGTACAAGAGACCCAGTACTTC.

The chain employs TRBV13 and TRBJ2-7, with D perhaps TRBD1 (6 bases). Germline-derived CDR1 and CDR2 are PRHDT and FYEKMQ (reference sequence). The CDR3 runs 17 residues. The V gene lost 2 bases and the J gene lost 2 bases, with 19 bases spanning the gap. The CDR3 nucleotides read TGTGCCAGCAGCTTAATTAGAGGCGGACAGTTCACCTACGAGCAGTACTTC. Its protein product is CASSLIRGGQFTYEQYF.

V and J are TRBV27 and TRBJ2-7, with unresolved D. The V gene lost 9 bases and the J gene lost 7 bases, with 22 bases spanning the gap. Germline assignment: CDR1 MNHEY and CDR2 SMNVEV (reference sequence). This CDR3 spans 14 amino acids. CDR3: CARSPGTFSDEQYF. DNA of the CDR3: TGTGCCAGGTCGCCCGGAACTTTCAGCGATGAGCAGTACTTC.

CDR3 residues: CASSPAAGGPQETQYF. The CDR3 region has the DNA TGTGCCAGCTCACCAGCGGCGGGGGGGCCGCAAGAGACCCAGTACTTC. This chain connects TRBV18 to TRBJ2-5; 9 bases agree with TRBD2. The junction had 6 bases not matched to a gene; V was cut back by 2 bases and J by 2 bases. This CDR3 comprises 16 residues. The germline V gene has CDR1 KGHSH and CDR2 LQKENI.

The CDR3 loop is CAWSAGTGYNQPQHF. DNA for the CDR3: TGTGCCTGGAGTGCCGGGACAGGGTACAATCAGCCCCAGCATTTT. The rearrangement joins TRBV30 to TRBJ1-5; 9 nucleotides match TRBD1. The CDR3 spans 15 residues. CDR1 GTSNPN and CDR2 SVGIG come from the germline V gene (reference sequence). V shed 1 base and J 3 bases; nucleotides not matched to a gene: 4.

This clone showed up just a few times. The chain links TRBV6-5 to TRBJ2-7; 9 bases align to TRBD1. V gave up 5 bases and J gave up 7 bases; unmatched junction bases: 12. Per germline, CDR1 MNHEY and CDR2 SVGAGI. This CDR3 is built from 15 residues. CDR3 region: CASSLMGQGGVEQYF. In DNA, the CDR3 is TGTGCCAGCAGTCTGATGGGACAGGGAGGTGTAGAGCAGTACTTC.

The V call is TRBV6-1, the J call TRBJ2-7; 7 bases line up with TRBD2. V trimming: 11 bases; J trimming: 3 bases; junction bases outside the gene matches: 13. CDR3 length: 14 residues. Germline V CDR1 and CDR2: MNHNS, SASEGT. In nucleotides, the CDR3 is TGTGCCGCCCGATCGGCGGGGGAGGACTACGAGCAGTACTTC. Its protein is CAARSAGEDYEQYF.

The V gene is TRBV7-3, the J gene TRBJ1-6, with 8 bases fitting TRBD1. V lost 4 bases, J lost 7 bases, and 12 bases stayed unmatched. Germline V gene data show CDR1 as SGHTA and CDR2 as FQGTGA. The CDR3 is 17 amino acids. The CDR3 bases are TGTGCCAGCAGCTCGCCACACCGGACAGGGCTAAATTCACCCCTCCACTTT. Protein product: CASSSPHRTGLNSPLHF.

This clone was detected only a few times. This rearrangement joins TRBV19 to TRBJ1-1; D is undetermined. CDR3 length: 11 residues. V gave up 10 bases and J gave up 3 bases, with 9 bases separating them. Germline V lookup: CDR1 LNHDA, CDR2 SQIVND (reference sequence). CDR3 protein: CATRRHTEAFF. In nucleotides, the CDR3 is TGTGCCACGCGGCGGCACACTGAAGCTTTCTTT.

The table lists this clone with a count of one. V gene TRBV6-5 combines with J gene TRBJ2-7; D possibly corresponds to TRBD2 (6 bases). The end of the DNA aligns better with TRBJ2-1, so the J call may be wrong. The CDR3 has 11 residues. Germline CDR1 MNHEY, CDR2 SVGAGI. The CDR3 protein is CASKRRDEQFF. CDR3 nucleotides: TGTGCCAGCAAGCGGAGGGATGAGCAGTTCTTC.